Presented here are 20 T cell receptor beta chains from one specimen sequenced in a study of blood T cell repertoires in COVID-19. Profiling relied on immunoSEQ multiplex PCR, and the TCRdb table lists in-frame clones only, not all of them. In the table there are 270,000 or so clones, 80% to 95% of which are singletons. The sample taken for sequencing was PBMCs or T cells enriched from blood (not recorded which). The receptors shown here come from a middle-aged man who had been exposed to COVID-19.

Details on this clone: The junction shows a germline mismatch at one end, possibly a read error. The rearrangement links TRBV5-1 to TRBJ2-5; 14 nucleotides line up with TRBD2. Per the germline V gene, CDR1 is SGHRS and CDR2 is YFSETQ. The CDR3 extends over 16 amino acids. As DNA, the CDR3 is TGCGCCGGCAGCTCAGGGACTAGCGGGAGTACGGAGACCCAGTACTTC. Protein sequence: CAGSSGTSGSTETQYF.

V is TRBV30 and J is TRBJ2-7, with D perhaps TRBD1 (6 bases). Germline V gives CDR1 GTSNPN, CDR2 SVGIG (reference sequence). Trimming took off 3 bases at V and 0 bases at J, with 15 bases between the two ends. The CDR3 spans 15 residues. The CDR3 DNA follows: TGTGCCTGGAGACAAACAGGGATTTCCTCCTACGAGCAGTACTTC. Encoded protein: CAWRQTGISSYEQYF.

The rearrangement uses TRBV5-6 and TRBJ1-2; TRBD1 aligns across 8 bases. Looked up from germline, CDR1 is SGHDT and CDR2 is YYEEEE. The CDR3 covers 15 residues. The V segment lost 4 bases and the J segment 3 bases; nucleotides outside the gene matches: 8. The CDR3 DNA sequence: TGTGCCAGCAGCCTTGACAGGGGAGGACACTATGGCTACACCTTC. Encoded protein: CASSLDRGGHYGYTF.

The chain recombines TRBV4-1 with TRBJ1-5, with D perhaps matching TRBD1 (6 bases). CDR1 MGHRA and CDR2 YSYEKL come from the germline V gene. The V end lost 2 bases, the J end lost 4 bases, and 9 bases lay between the germline ends. The CDR3 is 14 amino acids. CDR3 DNA sequence: TGCGCCAGCAGCCAACAGACAGGAAATCAGCCCCAGCATTTT. Translation gives CASSQQTGNQPQHF.

The V gene is TRBV5-1, the J gene TRBJ1-4; the D gene is possibly TRBD1 (6 bases). Germline V gene lookup returns CDR1 SGHRS and CDR2 YFSETQ. There are 14 residues in the CDR3. The V gene lost 4 bases and the J gene lost 8 bases, with 15 bases spanning the gap. The CDR3 region is CASSLTGLNEKLFF. The CDR3 bases are TGCGCCAGCAGCCTTACAGGGTTGAACGAAAAACTGTTTTTT.

This clone appeared once. This chain joins TRBV6-1 and TRBJ2-7; 10 nucleotides line up with TRBD2. V lost 2 bases and J lost 4; bases outside the gene matches: 5. This CDR3 contains 15 residues. Germline lookup yields CDR1 MNHNS and CDR2 SASEGT. The CDR3 DNA sequence: TGTGCCAGCAGTGAACCGGCTAGCGGGAGATACGAGCAGTACTTC. This sequence encodes CASSEPASGRYEQYF.

The chain is built from TRBV5-5 and TRBJ2-2, with D hard to call. Germline loops: CDR1 SGHKS, CDR2 YYEKEE (reference sequence). V dropped 5 bases and J dropped 7 bases, with 3 bases sitting between them. This CDR3 contains 10 residues. The CDR3 is CASSSGELFF. Here the CDR3 DNA reads TGTGCCAGCAGTAGCGGGGAGCTGTTTTTT. The variable domain in full, completed from reference TRBV5-5 and TRBJ2-2, reads DAGVTQSPTHLIKTRGQQVTLRCSPISGHKSVSWYQQVLGQGPQFIFQYYEKEERGRGNFPDRFSARQFPNYSSELNVNALLLGDSALYLCASSSGELFFGEGSRLTVL.

This rearrangement joins TRBV2 to TRBJ2-4; 7 bases agree with TRBD1. The V segment lost 6 bases and the J segment 6 bases; nucleotides outside the gene matches: 11. The CDR3 covers 15 residues. The germline gives CDR1 SNHLY, CDR2 FYNNEI. CDR3 amino acids: CASRAGTAISNIQYF. The CDR3 region has the DNA TGTGCCAGCAGGGCCGGGACAGCAATCTCAAACATTCAGTACTTC.

This chain uses TRBV19 with TRBJ2-2; TRBD2 matches at 7 bases. Germline lookup yields CDR1 LNHDA and CDR2 SQIVND (reference sequence). CDR3 length: 14 amino acids. The trim removed 5 bases at V and 8 bases at J, leaving 8 bases unmatched. The CDR3 sequence is CASSALAAGGELFF. CDR3 coding DNA: TGTGCCAGTAGTGCCCTAGCGGCCGGGGGGGAGCTGTTTTTT.

In nucleotides, the CDR3 is TGTGCCAGCAGGGCTAGGATTTGGACTGAAGCTTTCTTT. Translated, it gives CASRARIWTEAFF. V is TRBV6-5 and J is TRBJ1-1, with D hard to call. The germline V gene has CDR1 MNHEY and CDR2 SVGAGI. CDR3 length equals 13 residues. The ends were cut back, 6 bases at V and 5 bases at J, with 13 bases in the middle.

V and J are TRBV6-2 or TRBV6-3 and TRBJ1-4; possible D gene TRBD1, 6 bases. The CDR3 consists of 14 residues. Germline loops: CDR1 MNHEY, CDR2 SVGEGT. V was trimmed by 2 bases and J by 3 bases, leaving 7 bases between them. This CDR3 is CASSYGQPNEKLFF. Written as DNA, the CDR3 is TGTGCCAGCAGTTACGGACAGCCTAATGAAAAACTGTTTTTT.

The rearrangement uses TRBV6-2 or TRBV6-3 and TRBJ2-1; 12 positions agree with TRBD2. Germline lookup yields CDR1 MNHEY and CDR2 SVGEGT. The V gene end was trimmed by 4 bases and the J gene end by 10 bases; junction bases not matched to a gene: 11. CDR3 length: 16 residues. The CDR3 reads CASSSVRLAGGAEQFF. DNA for the CDR3: TGTGCCAGCAGTTCCGTCCGGCTAGCGGGAGGGGCGGAGCAGTTCTTC.

The chain uses TRBV21-1 and TRBJ1-2; TRBD1 was called by the table and not checked on the DNA. TRBV21-1 is termed a pseudogene. This CDR3 contains 15 residues. The DNA of the CDR3 is TGTGCCAGCAGCAAGACAGGGGGCGATGACTATGGCTACACCTTC. It specifies CASSKTGGDDYGYTF.

The count of this clone is one. The V gene is TRBV5-1, the J gene TRBJ1-1; 7 nucleotides match TRBD1. CDR3 size: 14 residues. Germline V gives CDR1 SGHRS, CDR2 YFSETQ. Trimming took 6 bases from V and 5 from J; bases not matched to a gene: 10. CDR3 nucleotides: TGCGCCAGCACCGAGACAGGGCATTCGACTGAAGCTTTCTTT. As protein: CASTETGHSTEAFF.

The chain joins TRBV6-1 to TRBJ2-7; D remains unclear. Trimming took 5 bases from V and 4 from J, leaving 18 bases between them. The CDR3 loop spans 15 amino acids. Looked up from germline, CDR1 is MNHNS and CDR2 is SASEGT. The chain's CDR3 is CASSPESGHRYEQYF. DNA for the CDR3: TGTGCCAGCAGTCCGGAATCAGGCCACAGATACGAGCAGTACTTC.

The chain combines TRBV25-1 with TRBJ1-2; TRBD1 aligns across 8 bases. Germline loops: CDR1 MGHDK, CDR2 SYGVNS. V lost 6 bases to trimming and J lost 3 bases; unmatched junction nucleotides: 3. The CDR3 is 13 residues long. As DNA, the CDR3 is TGTGCCAGCAGCGACAGGGGATACTATGGCTACACCTTC. Amino acids: CASSDRGYYGYTF.

This clone was counted a single time. The gene calls are TRBV7-2 and TRBJ2-3; D not certain. The CDR3 sequence is 13 residues long. The germline V gene encodes CDR1 SGHTA and CDR2 FQGNSA. The germline V and J ends were trimmed by 2 bases and 4 bases, with 7 bases remaining between them. The CDR3 nucleotides are TGTGCCAGCAGCTTATCTGTCCCAGATACGCAGTATTTT. Protein product: CASSLSVPDTQYF.

The V and J genes are TRBV7-9 and TRBJ2-3; possibly TRBD2 for D (6 bases). The length of the CDR3 is 16 residues. Germline V lookup: CDR1 SEHNR, CDR2 FQNEAQ (reference sequence). V gave up 4 bases and J gave up 2 bases, with 16 bases separating them. In nucleotides, the CDR3 is TGTGCCAGCAGCTCTGTCGGGAGCGGATACACAGATACGCAGTATTTT. This encodes CASSSVGSGYTDTQYF. Full variable domain (outside the CDR3, taken from reference TRBV7-9 and TRBJ2-3): DTGVSQNPRHKITKRGQNVTFRCDPISEHNRLYWYRQTLGQGPEFLTYFQNEAQLEKSRLLSDRFSAERPKGSFSTLEIQRTEQGDSAMYLCASSSVGSGYTDTQYFGPGTRLTVL.

Written as DNA, the CDR3 is TGTGCCAGCAGTTACTCCCGGGGCGGGAGAACTGAAGCTTTCTTT. This gives the protein CASSYSRGGRTEAFF. The rearrangement links TRBV6-5 to TRBJ1-1, with a weak D call TRBD1 (5 bases). The length of the CDR3 is 15 residues. The V gene lost 0 bases and the J gene lost 5 bases, with 13 bases spanning the gap. The germline gives CDR1 MNHEY, CDR2 SVGAGI.

The gene calls are TRBV7-6 and TRBJ2-7, with D maybe TRBD2 (5 bases). V shed 1 base and J shed 0 bases, with 10 bases lying between them. Germline assignment: CDR1 SGHVS and CDR2 FNYEAQ. The CDR3 extends over 15 amino acids. Written as DNA, the CDR3 is TGTGCCAGCAGCTTAGTTGGGGAGAGCTCCTACGAGCAGTACTTC. Protein sequence: CASSLVGESSYEQYF.